Below are 32 T cell receptor beta chains sequenced from a single sample in a study of cytomegalovirus exposure and HLA in healthy donors. Use of 60 Vbeta and 13 Jbeta primers characterized the PCR. Only in-frame clones appear in the TCRdb table, and some are missing; sequencing was by immunoSEQ multiplex PCR. The sample carries some 150,000 clones, roughly 9.4% recorded once. Sequencing was performed on PBMCs. The receptors were gathered from a male donor in good health and CMV-seronegative.

This clone was observed a few times. The V gene is TRBV7-9, the J gene TRBJ2-1, with TRBD1 identical over 7 bases. Germline trimming cut 5 bases from V and 10 bases from J; bases unmatched to any gene: 8. In germline, CDR1 is SEHNR, CDR2 FQNEAQ (reference sequence). The CDR3 is 13 residues long. The CDR3 loop is CASSEQGVGEQFF. The CDR3 nucleotides are TGTGCCAGCAGCGAGCAGGGGGTCGGGGAGCAGTTCTTC.

J is TRBJ1-5 and V is TRBV28; 9 bases map to TRBD1. The germline gives CDR1 MDHEN, CDR2 SYDVKM. CDR3 length: 16 residues. The V gene end was trimmed by 5 bases and the J gene end by 4 bases; junction bases not matched to a gene: 9. The CDR3 sequence is CASSRIRDRANQPQHF. Here the CDR3 DNA reads TGTGCCAGCAGTCGAATCCGGGACAGGGCAAATCAGCCCCAGCATTTT. The entire variable domain, with the rest obtained from reference TRBV28 and TRBJ1-5, is as follows: DVKVTQSSRYLVKRTGEKVFLECVQDMDHENMFWYRQDPGLGLRLIYFSYDVKMKEKGDIPEGYSVSREKKERFSLILESASTNQTSMYLCASSRIRDRANQPQHFGDGTRLSIL.

J is TRBJ1-2 and V is TRBV18, with D tentatively TRBD1 (6 bases). This CDR3 has 12 residues. Germline assignment: CDR1 KGHSH and CDR2 LQKENI. With 3 bases removed from V and 8 bases from J, the gap between germline ends came to 10 bases. The CDR3 sequence is CASSPAGEGYTF. The CDR3 region has the DNA TGTGCCAGCTCACCTGCAGGGGAGGGCTACACCTTC.

The V and J genes are TRBV18 and TRBJ2-3; 10 bases are a match to TRBD2. V trimming: 3 bases; J trimming: 0 bases; junction bases outside the gene matches: 3. The CDR3 is 16 residues long. CDR1 KGHSH and CDR2 LQKENI come from the germline V gene. The CDR3 sequence: CASSPGAGGSTDTQYF. The CDR3 DNA sequence: TGTGCCAGCTCACCTGGAGCGGGGGGGAGCACAGATACGCAGTATTTT.

The rearrangement uses TRBV19 and TRBJ1-1; 7 nucleotides align to TRBD1. Trimming cost V 5 bases and J 0 bases; bases outside gene matches: 3. Germline CDR1 LNHDA, CDR2 SQIVND (reference sequence). The CDR3 consists of 14 residues. The CDR3 DNA is TGTGCCAGTAGTCGGGACAGTATGAACACTGAAGCTTTCTTT. It translates to CASSRDSMNTEAFF. The entire variable domain, with the rest obtained from reference TRBV19 and TRBJ1-1, is as follows: DGGITQSPKYLFRKEGQNVTLSCEQNLNHDAMYWYRQDPGQGLRLIYYSQIVNDFQKGDIAEGYSVSREKKESFPLTVTSAQKNPTAFYLCASSRDSMNTEAFFGQGTRLTVV.

The DNA for the CDR3 is TGTGCCAGCAGCCCAGAGGGCGGACTGAACACTGAAGCTTTCTTT. Its translation is CASSPEGGLNTEAFF. This sequence joins TRBV11-2 and TRBJ1-1; D remains ambiguous. The length of the CDR3 is 15 residues. Germline assignment: CDR1 SGHAT and CDR2 FQNNGV. Trimming left V 5 bases short and J 0 bases short, with 13 bases between.

V is TRBV27 and J is TRBJ2-5, with a weak D call TRBD1 (6 bases). CDR3 length equals 14 residues. Trimming removed 5 bases at V and 5 bases at J, with 15 bases between. Germline V gene sequence: CDR1 MNHEY, CDR2 SMNVEV (reference sequence). CDR3 bases: TGTGCCAGCAGTCCCGAGCCTCAGGGGGAGACCCAGTACTTC. Protein: CASSPEPQGETQYF.

CDR3 protein: CASSTRQGGHEQYF. As DNA, the CDR3 is TGTGCCAGTAGTACGAGACAGGGGGGACACGAGCAGTACTTC. The genes are TRBV19 and TRBJ2-7; 9 nucleotides line up with TRBD1. V was pared by 4 bases and J by 5 bases, with 6 bases of the junction left unmatched. This CDR3 is 14 amino acids long. Per germline, CDR1 LNHDA and CDR2 SQIVND (reference sequence).

Remarks on this clone: This same CDR3 is encoded by further DNA sequences in the sample. The V call is TRBV7-2, the J call TRBJ1-1; tentative D call: TRBD1 (5 bases). Trimming pared 2 bases from V and 1 base from J, leaving 5 bases between. Per the germline V gene, CDR1 is SGHTA and CDR2 is FQGNSA. CDR3 length: 13 amino acids. The CDR3 protein is CASSLRGNTEAFF. In DNA form, the CDR3 reads TGTGCCAGCAGCTTAAGGGGGAACACTGAAGCTTTCTTT.

The rearrangement uses TRBV7-9 and TRBJ2-1, with a weak D call TRBD2 (6 bases). The CDR3 totals 15 residues. Germline CDR1 and CDR2: SEHNR and FQNEAQ (reference sequence). V was shortened by 5 bases and J by 12 bases, with 23 bases between the two germline ends. CDR3 sequence (DNA): TGTGCCAGCAGCCCGCCAGCGGCGATTCGGGGAGGGCAGTTCTTC. This sequence encodes CASSPPAAIRGGQFF.

This clone was detected only a few times. The rearrangement joins TRBV6-6 to TRBJ2-1; TRBD2 matches at 9 bases. Germline V gene data show CDR1 as MNHNY and CDR2 as SVGAGI (reference sequence). The CDR3 sequence is 16 residues long. V lost 6 bases, J lost 7 bases, and 13 bases stayed unmatched. In nucleotides, the CDR3 is TGTGCCAGCAGCCTTACCCGGACTAGCGCGGGGAATGAGCAGTTCTTC. It encodes CASSLTRTSAGNEQFF.

V gene TRBV5-1 combines with J gene TRBJ2-5, with D possibly being TRBD1 (6 bases). Trimming took off 0 bases at V and 5 bases at J, with 8 bases between the two ends. Germline V gene data show CDR1 as SGHRS and CDR2 as YFSETQ. This CDR3 spans 13 amino acids. CDR3 coding DNA: TGCGCCAGCAGCTTGGTGGGGGCGGAGACCCAGTACTTC. It encodes CASSLVGAETQYF. The whole variable domain, remainder taken from reference TRBV5-1 and TRBJ2-5, is KAGVTQTPRYLIKTRGQQVTLSCSPISGHRSVSWYQQTPGQGLQFLFEYFSETQRNKGNFPGRFSGRQFSNSRSEMNVSTLELGDSALYLCASSLVGAETQYFGPGTRLLVL.

This chain connects TRBV4-3 to TRBJ1-6, with 8 bases aligning to TRBD1. The CDR3 totals 16 residues. The V and J ends lost 4 bases and 6 bases, in that order; junction bases with no gene match: 8. Germline V gives CDR1 LGHNA, CDR2 YSLEER. In DNA form, the CDR3 reads TGCGCCAGCAGCCCGACAGGGGCCACCACTAATTCACCCCTCCACTTT. Translating gives CASSPTGATTNSPLHF.

There are a few counts of this clone. The chain has TRBV7-9 and TRBJ2-1; 7 bases match TRBD2. This CDR3 contains 15 residues. Looked up from germline, CDR1 is SEHNR and CDR2 is FQNEAQ (reference sequence). The trim removed 3 bases at V and 5 bases at J, leaving 7 bases unmatched. CDR3 in amino acids: CASSLGEGINNEQFF. CDR3 nucleotides: TGTGCCAGCAGCTTGGGGGAGGGAATAAACAATGAGCAGTTCTTC.

A few counts support this clone. The V call is TRBV15, the J call TRBJ2-3; tentative D call: TRBD2 (6 bases). Germline values: CDR1 LNHNV, CDR2 YYDKDF (reference sequence). The CDR3 runs to 15 residues. Between the trimmed V and J ends, which lost 1 base and 3 bases, there was a span of 11 bases. Here the CDR3 DNA reads TGTGCCACCAGCAGAGGTCAGACTAGTACAGATACGCAGTATTTT. This codes for CATSRGQTSTDTQYF.

The rearrangement joins TRBV6-5 to TRBJ2-1, with 9 bases fitting TRBD2. V was clipped by 5 bases and J by 3 bases; unmatched bases: 5. CDR3 size: 15 residues. Looked up from germline, CDR1 is MNHEY and CDR2 is SVGAGI. CDR3 nucleotides: TGTGCCAGCAGTCGCAGACTAGCGGTCTACAATGAGCAGTTCTTC. This codes for CASSRRLAVYNEQFF.

This clone was seen more than once but under ten times. This CDR3 reads CASSLGQGQPQHF. The CDR3 DNA is TGTGCCAGCAGCTTAGGGCAGGGTCAGCCCCAGCATTTT. The chain joins TRBV7-2 to TRBJ1-5; D possibly corresponds to TRBD1 (5 bases). Germline V gene lookup returns CDR1 SGHTA and CDR2 FQGNSA. CDR3 length equals 13 residues. V shed 1 base and J shed 6 bases, with 7 bases lying between them. The full variable domain, completed using reference TRBV7-2 and TRBJ1-5, is GAGVSQSPSNKVTEKGKDVELRCDPISGHTALYWYRQSLGQGLEFLIYFQGNSAPDKSGLPSDRFSAERTGGSVSTLTIQRTQQEDSAVYLCASSLGQGQPQHFGDGTRLSIL.

The genes are TRBV4-1 and TRBJ1-6, with TRBD1 matching 9 bases. V shed 4 bases and J 10 bases; nucleotides not matched to a gene: 2. Germline assignment: CDR1 MGHRA and CDR2 YSYEKL. The CDR3 spans 13 residues. CDR3 sequence: CASSLGQGSPLHF. CDR3 nucleotide sequence: TGCGCCAGCAGCCTGGGACAGGGATCACCCCTCCACTTT.

In this sample, this clone turned up a few times. V gene TRBV6-5 combines with J gene TRBJ2-3; D remains ambiguous. CDR3 length: 14 residues. V was trimmed by 0 bases and J by 0 bases, leaving 4 bases between them. Germline V lookup: CDR1 MNHEY, CDR2 SVGAGI. The CDR3 protein is CASSYSASTDTQYF. In DNA form, the CDR3 reads TGTGCCAGCAGTTACTCGGCTAGCACAGATACGCAGTATTTT.

The chain uses TRBV10-3 and TRBJ1-2, with D tentatively TRBD1 (5 bases). The CDR3 sequence is 13 residues long. The V end lost 6 bases, the J end lost 3 bases, and 11 bases lay between the germline ends. Germline CDR1 is ENHRY and CDR2 is SYGVKD. CDR3 loop: CAISSQGDYGYTF. The DNA for the CDR3 is TGTGCCATCAGCAGTCAAGGGGACTATGGCTACACCTTC.

This chain connects TRBV20-1 to TRBJ2-7; D is possibly TRBD1 (6 bases). Germline CDR1 DFQATT, CDR2 SNEGSKA (reference sequence). The CDR3 totals 11 residues. Between the trimmed V and J ends, which lost 6 bases and 6 bases, there was a span of 12 bases. CDR3 nucleotides: TGCAGTGCCCCGATGGGGGCCGAGCAGTACTTC. This codes for CSAPMGAEQYF.

The V call is TRBV27, the J call TRBJ2-7; TRBD1 aligns across 10 bases. The length of the CDR3 is 16 residues. Germline V CDR1 and CDR2: MNHEY, SMNVEV (reference sequence). The V gene end was trimmed by 3 bases and the J gene end by 4 bases; junction bases not matched to a gene: 9. The DNA of the CDR3 is TGTGCCAGCAGTTTTGACATGGACAGGGGGTGGTACGAGCAGTACTTC. It yields the protein CASSFDMDRGWYEQYF.

The chain recombines TRBV4-3 with TRBJ2-5; TRBD2 agrees at 8 bases. Germline V CDR1 and CDR2: LGHNA, YSLEER. With 0 bases clipped from V and 6 bases from J, the junction kept 12 bases outside the gene matches. The CDR3 covers 17 residues. The CDR3 loop is CASSQDFLGGAVKTQYF. CDR3 DNA sequence: TGCGCCAGCAGCCAAGATTTCCTCGGGGGGGCCGTTAAGACCCAGTACTTC.

The rearrangement links TRBV7-2 to TRBJ2-5; 7 nucleotides line up with TRBD1. The CDR3 is made up of 14 amino acids. V was clipped by 5 bases and J by 5 bases; unmatched bases: 8. Per germline, CDR1 SGHTA and CDR2 FQGNSA. The CDR3: CASSPDREYETQYF. CDR3 bases: TGTGCCAGCAGCCCCGACAGGGAGTACGAGACCCAGTACTTC.

The genes are TRBV5-4 and TRBJ1-5; TRBD1 might be the D (5 bases). V lost 7 bases and J 5 bases, leaving 19 bases between the germline ends. Germline CDR1 SGHNT, CDR2 YYREEE (reference sequence). The CDR3 contains 15 residues. DNA of the CDR3: TGTGCCAGCCCCATGCGGGGGGAAGAGGATCAGCCCCAGCATTTT. Translated, it gives CASPMRGEEDQPQHF.

The J gene is TRBJ2-5, the V gene TRBV7-9; no clear D. The germline V and J ends were trimmed by 8 bases and 2 bases, with 6 bases remaining between them. Germline V gene sequence: CDR1 SEHNR, CDR2 FQNEAQ (reference sequence). The CDR3 is 11 amino acids. The CDR3 loop is CASEVQETQYF. CDR3 DNA: TGTGCCAGCGAGGTGCAAGAGACCCAGTACTTC. Full variable domain (rest looked up from reference TRBV7-9 and TRBJ2-5): DTGVSQNPRHKITKRGQNVTFRCDPISEHNRLYWYRQTLGQGPEFLTYFQNEAQLEKSRLLSDRFSAERPKGSFSTLEIQRTEQGDSAMYLCASEVQETQYFGPGTRLLVL.

This clone turned up a few times. The rearrangement links TRBV9 to TRBJ1-5, with no clear D. Germline V CDR1 and CDR2: SGDLS, YYNGEE. V lost 0 bases to trimming and J lost 4 bases, with 5 bases between them. This CDR3 is 13 amino acids long. This CDR3 is CASSVGENQPQHF. The CDR3 coding sequence is TGTGCCAGCAGCGTAGGGGAGAATCAGCCCCAGCATTTT.

The chain links TRBV27 to TRBJ1-1; D may be TRBD1 (6 bases). Germline V CDR1 and CDR2: MNHEY, SMNVEV (reference sequence). CDR3 length: 13 amino acids. The ends were cut back, 7 bases at V and 0 bases at J, with 9 bases in the middle. DNA of the CDR3: TGTGCCAGCAAAGGGACAATGAACACTGAAGCTTTCTTT. It translates to CASKGTMNTEAFF.

This clone was observed a handful of times. The V gene is TRBV10-3, the J gene TRBJ2-7; TRBD1 aligns across 8 bases. Germline CDR1 is ENHRY and CDR2 is SYGVKD. J gave up 6 bases and V 6 bases, and 16 bases lay outside the gene matches. The CDR3 runs 16 residues. The CDR3: CAISATGAGGAAEQYF. Written as DNA, the CDR3 is TGTGCCATCAGCGCGACAGGGGCCGGGGGTGCGGCCGAGCAGTACTTC.

This chain joins TRBV11-2 and TRBJ2-7; no reliable D call. V was pared by 0 bases and J by 3 bases, with 12 bases between. The V gene's germline CDR1 is SGHAT and CDR2 FQNNGV. The CDR3 contains 15 residues. The CDR3 DNA follows: TGTGCCAGCAGCTTAGATTCCCTTCCACACTACGAGCAGTACTTC. This translates into CASSLDSLPHYEQYF.

The chain has TRBV10-3 and TRBJ2-7; tentatively, D is TRBD1 (5 bases). The CDR3 has 13 residues. Looked up from germline, CDR1 is ENHRY and CDR2 is SYGVKD. Trimming stripped 6 bases from V and 7 bases from J, with 16 bases between. CDR3 residues: CAIRSSSAGEQYF. For the CDR3, the DNA is TGTGCCATCAGATCATCTTCAGCAGGGGAGCAGTACTTC.

The rearrangement joins TRBV18 to TRBJ2-7; 11 bases line up with TRBD1. The V segment lost 5 bases and the J segment 2 bases; nucleotides outside the gene matches: 2. In germline, CDR1 is KGHSH, CDR2 LQKENI. The CDR3 contains 14 residues. In nucleotides, the CDR3 is TGTGCCAGCTCATCGGGACAGGGGGCCTACGAGCAGTACTTC. This translates into CASSSGQGAYEQYF.